The clone carrying this T cell receptor beta chain was detected only once. Its specificity is unknown. Tagging with unique molecular identifiers was a feature of the TCR beta cDNA libraries. T cells numbering about 1 to 11 million yielded 450,000 to 500,000 cDNA molecules. One entry per CDR3 protein, called by TCRdb with MiXCR from the PCR reads. The table records 400,000 to 500,000 distinct CDR3 sequences, about 39% of them present only once. The sample is drawn from a study of post-analysis software for immune sequencing data. Whole-study context: The courses of disease that were included comprised relapsing-remitting, secondary progressive and progressive-relapsing multiple sclerosis. Points from the study as a whole: F measure showed strong co-clustering of same-batch samples. The normalized Chao1 diversity of multiple sclerosis patients was significantly lower than that of controls.

The sequenced sample consisted of blood. This TCR derives from a girl under 10 years old with multiple sclerosis.

The CDR3 reads CASSLWAGQSPYEQYF. The CDR3 DNA reads TGTGCCAGCAGTTTATGGGCGGGACAGTCGCCCTACGAGCAGTACTTC. The rearrangement uses TRBV28 and TRBJ2-7, with D tentatively TRBD1 (7 bases). The CDR3 has 16 amino acids. The V gene's germline CDR1 is MDHEN and CDR2 SYDVKM. Trimming took off 0 bases at V and 2 bases at J, with 14 bases between the two ends.